This T cell receptor (beta chain) was recorded in a study of blood T cell repertoires in COVID-19. Study-level background: In each case, the material was cDNA or gDNA derived from T cells, B-cell-depleted T cells, or PBMCs.

Enrolled through a virtual design, the participants were between about 18 and 100 years of age and came from about two dozen US areas. Cohorts were assigned according to the clinical history that participants reported. In the authors' methods: By means of reference gene primer amplification, nucleated cell counts were estimated. Sequencing was performed with immunoSEQ multiplex PCR; in TCRdb, only in-frame clones are kept and a portion is missing. D and trimming were read from the DNA, whereas the V and J calls and clone size are those reported in that table. The sample records around 230,000 clones, roughly nine tenths being singletons. Germline loops: CDR1 SGDLS, CDR2 YYNGEE. The CDR3 loop spans 14 amino acids. Germline trimming cut 1 base from V and 9 bases from J; bases unmatched to any gene: 5.

The sequence was obtained from a woman aged 25 to 39 who had recovered from COVID-19. Sequences were obtained from PBMCs or T cells enriched from blood (not recorded which). The V gene is TRBV9, the J gene TRBJ2-1, with 9 bases fitting TRBD1. This chain's CDR3 is CASSVTTGGPEQFF. As DNA, the CDR3 is TGTGCCAGCAGCGTAACAACAGGGGGCCCTGAGCAGTTCTTC.